These 22 T cell receptor beta chains were sequenced from one sample in a study of persistence of HIV-infected CD4 T cells. Their cognate antigens are unknown. Cells were stimulated nonspecifically with anti-CD3/anti-CD28 magnetic beads. CD4+ T cells upregulating both CD40 ligand and CD69 were sorted as responding cells. The libraries were made with immunoSEQ version 4 in survey mode. Generated by immunoSEQ multiplex PCR, the TCRdb table keeps only in-frame clones and is missing some. The sample records roughly 41,000 clones, 87% being singletons. The sequencing used CD4+ T cells sorted from PBMCs after approximately 19-hour stimulation, collected from a patient who received antiretroviral therapy. These receptors came from an adult man with HIV who was CMV-seropositive.

The gene calls are TRBV2 and TRBJ2-5; maybe TRBD1 (5 bases). The germline gives CDR1 SNHLY, CDR2 FYNNEI. Deletions cut 7 bases from V and 5 bases from J, with 8 bases between. The CDR3 extends over 11 amino acids. CDR3: CASNKGETQYF. The CDR3 region has the DNA TGTGCCAGCAACAAGGGGGAGACCCAGTACTTC.

This clone occurred once. This sequence joins TRBV10-3 and TRBJ2-3; the D gene is possibly TRBD2 (5 bases). The V gene lost 3 bases and the J gene lost 3 bases, with 7 bases spanning the gap. The CDR3 totals 13 residues. Per the germline V gene, CDR1 is ENHRY and CDR2 is SYGVKD. The CDR3 loop is CAISDGETDTQYF. The CDR3 DNA sequence: TGTGCCATCAGTGACGGGGAGACAGATACGCAGTATTTT.

V usage is TRBV7-2 and J usage is TRBJ2-7; perhaps TRBD2 as D (5 bases). This CDR3 contains 16 residues. Trimming pared 0 bases from V and 2 bases from J, leaving 14 bases between. Germline V gene sequence: CDR1 SGHTA, CDR2 FQGNSA. The CDR3 loop is CASSLAGVPAAYEQYF. CDR3 nucleotide sequence: TGTGCCAGCAGCTTAGCGGGAGTTCCCGCCGCCTACGAGCAGTACTTC.

This clone was detected once. CDR3 sequence (DNA): TGTGCCAGCAGTGTCAGAGAGGGGAGGGAAGGTGGCTACACCTTC. Amino acids: CASSVREGREGGYTF. The J gene is TRBJ1-2, the V gene TRBV2; D perhaps matches TRBD1 (5 bases). Deletions cut 4 bases from V and 7 bases from J, with 19 bases between. The CDR3 length is 15 residues. Per the germline V gene, CDR1 is SNHLY and CDR2 is FYNNEI.

This chain connects TRBV2 to TRBJ1-2; D is unresolved. Trimming took off 0 bases at V and 8 bases at J, with 16 bases between the two ends. Germline CDR1 is SNHLY and CDR2 is FYNNEI. This CDR3 comprises 15 residues. CDR3 region: CASSEAWPRTEGYTF. The CDR3, as DNA: TGTGCCAGCAGTGAAGCCTGGCCGCGGACGGAGGGCTACACCTTC.

The chain uses TRBV6-5 and TRBJ2-1; D call uncertain. With 6 bases removed from V and 7 bases from J, the gap between germline ends came to 13 bases. From germline, CDR1 is MNHEY and CDR2 SVGAGI. The CDR3 sequence is 13 residues long. This CDR3 is CASRLSPDNEQFF. CDR3 in DNA: TGTGCCAGCAGGCTCTCCCCGGATAATGAGCAGTTCTTC.

The genes are TRBV30 and TRBJ1-2, with D maybe TRBD1 (6 bases). The CDR3 extends over 14 amino acids. CDR1 GTSNPN and CDR2 SVGIG come from the germline V gene (reference sequence). Trimming took off 5 bases at V and 8 bases at J, with 21 bases between the two ends. CDR3 region: CAWALVPTGSGYTF. The DNA for the CDR3 is TGTGCCTGGGCGCTGGTCCCGACAGGCTCCGGCTACACCTTC.

This chain links TRBV21-1 with TRBJ2-1; TRBD1, the D gene given by the table, was not confirmed from the DNA. TRBV21-1 is listed as a pseudogene. The CDR3 has 19 amino acids. The CDR3 protein is CASSKGPGSPHLQDNEQFF. For the CDR3, the DNA is TGTGCCAGCAGCAAAGGGCCCGGGTCCCCCCACCTACAGGACAATGAGCAGTTCTTC.

The V call is TRBV12-3 or TRBV12-4, the J call TRBJ1-6, with 7 bases that match TRBD1. The CDR3 has 13 amino acids. V lost 10 bases and J lost 6; bases outside the gene matches: 6. The chain's CDR3 is CATSDRANSPLHF. The CDR3 region has the DNA TGTGCCACCTCCGACAGGGCTAATTCACCCCTCCACTTT.

The chain links TRBV30 to TRBJ2-7; D is possibly TRBD1 or TRBD2 (5 bases each). Germline V gene sequence: CDR1 GTSNPN, CDR2 SVGIG (reference sequence). V was trimmed by 4 bases and J by 1 base, leaving 14 bases between them. The CDR3 covers 14 residues. CDR3 DNA: TGTGCCTGGATGTCGGGGCCTTTGTCCTACGAGCAGTACTTC. This codes for CAWMSGPLSYEQYF.

The chain has TRBV3-1 (or the pseudogene TRBV3-2) and TRBJ2-2, with D tentatively TRBD2 (5 bases). V lost 1 base, J lost 6 bases, and 12 bases lay in between. The germline CDR1 and CDR2 sequences are LGHDT and YNNKEL (reference sequence). CDR3 length: 15 amino acids. CDR3 in amino acids: CASSQVGIGAGELFF. The CDR3, as DNA: TGTGCCAGCAGCCAAGTCGGGATAGGAGCCGGGGAGCTGTTTTTT.

The rearrangement joins TRBV6-5 to TRBJ1-5; no definite D call. V lost 6 bases, J lost 2 bases, and 11 bases lay in between. This CDR3 contains 14 residues. Germline CDR1 reads MNHEY; CDR2 reads SVGAGI. The CDR3 DNA reads TGTGCCAGCAGAGTGGGGTCGGGCAATCAGCCCCAGCATTTT. Encoded protein: CASRVGSGNQPQHF.

This chain links TRBV7-8 with TRBJ1-2, with 7 bases fitting TRBD1. V was pared by 4 bases and J by 8 bases, with 7 bases of the junction left unmatched. The CDR3 spans 13 residues. Germline V gene data show CDR1 as SGHVS and CDR2 as FQNEAQ. CDR3 region: CASSSTGVGGYTF. CDR3 sequence (DNA): TGTGCCAGCAGCTCCACAGGGGTAGGAGGCTACACCTTC. Full variable domain (remainder filled in from reference TRBV7-8 and TRBJ1-2): GAGVSQSPRYKVAKRGQDVALRCDPISGHVSLFWYQQALGQGPEFLTYFQNEAQLDKSGLPSDRFFAERPEGSVSTLKIQRTQQEDSAVYLCASSSTGVGGYTFGSGTRLTVV.

The rearrangement uses TRBV7-2 and TRBJ2-7, with 7 bases identical to TRBD2. Trimming removed 1 base from V and 2 bases from J; junction bases left unmatched: 5. This CDR3 comprises 15 residues. Germline V gene sequence: CDR1 SGHTA, CDR2 FQGNSA. For the CDR3, the DNA is TGTGCCAGCAGCTTAGGGCGGGGGAACCCCTACGAGCAGTACTTC. Translating gives CASSLGRGNPYEQYF.

This sequence joins TRBV18 and TRBJ2-4; D call uncertain. The CDR3 is made up of 11 amino acids. Germline CDR1 is KGHSH and CDR2 is LQKENI. Trimming took 5 bases from V and 8 from J, leaving 7 bases between them. CDR3 DNA: TGTGCCAGCTCAAACCCAGACATTCAGTACTTC. As protein: CASSNPDIQYF.

CDR3 coding DNA: TGTGCCAGCAGCCGGGACGGACCCTACGAGCAGTACTTC. Protein sequence: CASSRDGPYEQYF. This chain connects TRBV11-1 to TRBJ2-7; D possibly uses TRBD1 or TRBD2 (5 bases each). Trimming left V 5 bases short and J 2 bases short, with 10 bases between. The CDR3 consists of 13 residues. CDR1 is SGHAT, CDR2 FQDESV, per germline (reference sequence). The whole variable domain, remainder taken from reference TRBV11-1 and TRBJ2-7, is EAEVAQSPRYKITEKSQAVAFWCDPISGHATLYWYRQILGQGPELLVQFQDESVVDDSQLPKDRFSAERLKGVDSTLKIQPAELGDSAMYLCASSRDGPYEQYFGPGTRLTVT.

The chain's CDR3 is CASSSGGRNTDTQYF. CDR3 in DNA: TGTGCCAGCAGCAGCGGGGGGAGAAACACAGATACGCAGTATTTT. The J gene is TRBJ2-3, the V gene TRBV7-2; 9 nucleotides agree with TRBD2. There are 15 residues in the CDR3. CDR1 SGHTA and CDR2 FQGNSA come from the germline V gene. Unmatched junction bases numbered 5, after V lost 5 bases and J lost 2 bases.

This clone has only one observation. V gene TRBV5-1 combines with J gene TRBJ1-2; 9 bases line up with TRBD1. CDR3 size: 15 residues. Germline CDR1 reads SGHRS; CDR2 reads YFSETQ. J lost 2 bases, V lost 0 bases, and 2 bases had no gene match. CDR3 region: CASSLGDRVNYGYTF. CDR3 nucleotides: TGCGCCAGCAGCTTGGGGGACAGGGTGAACTATGGCTACACCTTC.

The chain combines TRBV6-1 with TRBJ2-6; no clear D gene. Germline V gene data show CDR1 as MNHNS and CDR2 as SASEGT. With 0 bases removed from V and 2 bases from J, the gap between germline ends came to 17 bases. The CDR3 sequence is 19 residues long. The CDR3 loop reads CASSEARKGQVTGANVLTF. CDR3 in DNA: TGTGCCAGCAGTGAAGCGAGGAAAGGGCAAGTTACTGGGGCCAACGTCCTGACTTTC.

The rearrangement links TRBV12-3 or TRBV12-4 to TRBJ1-2; 7 bases align to TRBD1. This CDR3 spans 13 amino acids. After removal of 6 bases from V and 7 bases from J, the junction contained 8 bases not matched to a gene. CDR3 DNA sequence: TGTGCCAGCAGCTTGACCACAGGGGTTGGCTACACCTTC. Encoded protein: CASSLTTGVGYTF.

This clone was detected only a few times. The chain uses TRBV6-1 and TRBJ1-1; TRBD1 matches 7 bases. The V gene end was trimmed by 2 bases and the J gene end by 5 bases; junction bases not matched to a gene: 5. Germline V lookup: CDR1 MNHNS, CDR2 SASEGT. This CDR3 is built from 14 residues. The CDR3 nucleotides are TGTGCCAGCAGTGAACAGGGGGTGGGGACTGAAGCTTTCTTT. This sequence encodes CASSEQGVGTEAFF.

The CDR3 loop reads CASSYGTGNNEQFF. The DNA of the CDR3 is TGTGCCAGCAGTTATGGGACAGGGAACAATGAGCAGTTCTTC. The chain combines TRBV6-6 with TRBJ2-1, with 9 positions matching TRBD1. The CDR3 is made up of 14 amino acids. CDR1 and CDR2 from the germline V gene are MNHNY and SVGAGI (reference sequence). V shed 3 bases and J 5 bases; nucleotides not matched to a gene: 2.